This T cell receptor (beta chain) was retrieved from a study of CD8 T cells in ankylosing spondylitis. Study-wide findings and caveats: Blood from ankylosing spondylitis patients appeared to carry a characteristic roughly 8-variant TCR beta motif.

Only one count was recorded for this clonotype. Antigen specificity is unknown. TCRdb used MiXCR to reprocess the 5' RACE reads, holding one entry per CDR3 protein. Seen here are fewer than 750,000 distinct CDR3 sequences, over 15% observed once, and the top ten hold around 19%. The CDR3 is 12 amino acids. Trimming pared 11 bases from V and 8 bases from J, leaving 18 bases between. Germline assignment: CDR1 KGHDR and CDR2 SFDVKD. This clonotype originated in a male donor with ankylosing spondylitis. The chain has TRBV24-1 and TRBJ2-7, with a weak D call TRBD1 (5 bases). Sequencing input: blood, either unsorted or a sorted T cell fraction (not recorded which). CDR3 sequence (DNA): TGTGCCAACGACAGAGCCGTCCTTCAGCAGTACTTC. It is translated as CANDRAVLQQYF.